The 23 T cell receptor beta chains in this list originate from one sample, sequenced in a study of cytomegalovirus exposure and HLA in healthy donors. The primer mix had 60 Vbeta and 13 Jbeta primers. This table comes from immunoSEQ multiplex PCR, and its TCRdb copy is limited to in-frame clones, with some not included. Among approximately 130,000 clones, around 73% were seen once, and the ten largest hold about 3.1%. The material sequenced was PBMCs. Receptor source: a human donor in good health.

Points on this clone: This sample includes further DNA sequences coding for the same CDR3. This chain joins TRBV5-1 and TRBJ2-5, with a possible D match to TRBD1 (5 bases). The CDR3 extends over 13 amino acids. In germline, CDR1 is SGHRS, CDR2 YFSETQ. V shed 4 bases and J shed 2 bases, with 9 bases lying between them. CDR3 amino acids: CASSPQVQETQYF. In DNA, the CDR3 is TGCGCCAGCAGCCCACAGGTTCAAGAGACCCAGTACTTC.

J is TRBJ1-2 and V is TRBV27; TRBD1 aligns across 11 bases. This CDR3 is built from 17 residues. With V trimmed by 2 bases and J by 1 base, 6 bases remained unmatched. Germline V gene lookup returns CDR1 MNHEY and CDR2 SMNVEV (reference sequence). The CDR3: CASSLARTGGFNYGYTF. CDR3 DNA: TGTGCCAGCAGTTTAGCCCGGACAGGGGGCTTTAACTATGGCTACACCTTC.

This chain joins TRBV28 and TRBJ2-7, with D possibly being TRBD1 (5 bases). V lost 3 bases and J 4 bases, leaving 16 bases between the germline ends. This CDR3 is 15 amino acids long. Per germline, CDR1 MDHEN and CDR2 SYDVKM. The CDR3 DNA follows: TGTGCCAGCAGTTTTCTGGGGCCCGCCTTTTACGAGCAGTACTTC. Translated: CASSFLGPAFYEQYF.

This clone was seen once. The chain recombines TRBV6-1 with TRBJ2-2; no definite D call. V gave up 4 bases and J gave up 4 bases, with 7 bases separating them. Germline CDR1 reads MNHNS; CDR2 reads SASEGT. This CDR3 contains 13 residues. The CDR3 is CASSAVPTGELFF. The CDR3 DNA sequence: TGTGCCAGCAGTGCGGTCCCCACCGGGGAGCTGTTTTTT.

This clone has more than one count but fewer than ten. CDR3 region: CASSPAGGRGYTF. The CDR3 DNA is TGTGCCAGTAGTCCGGCCGGGGGACGCGGCTACACCTTC. The chain recombines TRBV19 with TRBJ1-2; a possible D gene is TRBD1 (5 bases). CDR3 length equals 13 residues. Per germline, CDR1 LNHDA and CDR2 SQIVND (reference sequence). Trimming left V 5 bases short and J 8 bases short, with 15 bases between.

The CDR3 loop reads CASSVGIGDRDYEQYF. The CDR3 DNA is TGTGCCAGCAGTGTAGGAATTGGGGACAGGGACTACGAGCAGTACTTC. The chain combines TRBV25-1 with TRBJ2-7; 9 nucleotides line up with TRBD1. Germline trimming cut 4 bases from V and 3 bases from J; bases unmatched to any gene: 10. CDR3 length: 16 residues. Germline CDR1 is MGHDK and CDR2 is SYGVNS.

The J gene is TRBJ2-1, the V gene TRBV28; 10 nucleotides line up with TRBD2. The germline gives CDR1 MDHEN, CDR2 SYDVKM. This CDR3 region has 15 residues. V dropped 6 bases and J dropped 2; count of bases not matched to a gene: 4. CDR3 in amino acids: CASSGLAGAYNEQFF. CDR3 sequence (DNA): TGTGCCAGCAGCGGGCTAGCGGGAGCCTACAATGAGCAGTTCTTC.

This chain connects TRBV6-5 to TRBJ2-3, with 7 bases that match TRBD2. The germline V gene encodes CDR1 MNHEY and CDR2 SVGAGI. The CDR3 totals 14 residues. V was pared by 9 bases and J by 5 bases, with 11 bases of the junction left unmatched. The CDR3: CASQTSSRRDTQYF. The DNA of the CDR3 is TGTGCCAGTCAGACTAGCTCCCGACGAGATACGCAGTATTTT.

V usage is TRBV29-1 and J usage is TRBJ1-5, with 10 bases matching TRBD1. The CDR3 length is 14 residues. With 6 bases clipped from V and 3 bases from J, the junction kept 5 bases outside the gene matches. CDR1 is SQVTM, CDR2 ANQGSEA, per germline. The CDR3 DNA sequence: TGCAGCGTGGGGACAGGGGTCATCAATCAGCCCCAGCATTTT. It translates to CSVGTGVINQPQHF. The full variable domain, in which reference TRBV29-1 and TRBJ1-5 provide the parts outside the CDR3, is SAVISQKPSRDICQRGTSLTIQCQVDSQVTMMFWYRQQPGQSLTLIATANQGSEATYESGFVIDKFPISRPNLTFSTLTVSNMSPEDSSIYLCSVGTGVINQPQHFGDGTRLSIL.

J is TRBJ2-5 and V is TRBV5-6; 10 bases fit TRBD1. The CDR3 sequence is 16 residues long. V shed 4 bases, J shed 1 base, and the junction held 7 bases outside the gene matches. CDR1 is SGHDT, CDR2 YYEEEE, per germline. DNA of the CDR3: TGTGCCAGCAGCCTGTGGACAGGGGGAACCCAAGAGACCCAGTACTTC. It translates to CASSLWTGGTQETQYF.

This chain links TRBV27 with TRBJ2-5; tentative D call: TRBD1 (6 bases). This CDR3 is 14 amino acids long. The V end was cut by 4 bases, the J end by 5 bases, with 14 bases between. The germline V gene encodes CDR1 MNHEY and CDR2 SMNVEV (reference sequence). CDR3 DNA sequence: TGTGCCAGCAGTTCCGTGGGGGCCAGGGAGACCCAGTACTTC. Protein: CASSSVGARETQYF.

The chain employs TRBV5-1 and TRBJ1-2, with a tentative D call TRBD1 (6 bases). V shed 6 bases and J shed 2 bases, with 17 bases lying between them. CDR1 is SGHRS, CDR2 YFSETQ, per germline. CDR3 length equals 15 residues. In nucleotides, the CDR3 is TGCGCCAGCACCCGGGACCAGGGGTCCAACTATGGCTACACCTTC. Protein: CASTRDQGSNYGYTF.

V gene TRBV19 combines with J gene TRBJ2-3; maybe TRBD1 (6 bases). V lost 6 bases and J 4 bases, leaving 14 bases between the germline ends. CDR1 and CDR2 from the germline V gene are LNHDA and SQIVND (reference sequence). The CDR3 extends over 14 amino acids. The DNA of the CDR3 is TGTGCCAGTAGCCTCGGACAGTACGCAGATACGCAGTATTTT. This sequence encodes CASSLGQYADTQYF.

This sequence joins TRBV10-3 and TRBJ2-1; D is perhaps TRBD1 (7 bases). In germline, CDR1 is ENHRY, CDR2 SYGVKD. Trimming left V 10 bases short and J 8 bases short, with 15 bases between. CDR3 length equals 12 residues. CDR3: CATVQGGDEQFF. The CDR3 region has the DNA TGTGCCACGGTTCAGGGGGGTGATGAGCAGTTCTTC.

This clone appeared a single time. The genes are TRBV5-6 and TRBJ2-1, with D perhaps matching TRBD2 (5 bases). The V end was cut by 1 base, the J end by 2 bases, with 10 bases between. In germline, CDR1 is SGHDT, CDR2 YYEEEE. The CDR3 is 15 amino acids. CDR3 bases: TGTGCCAGCAGCTTGATGAGGGATCCCTACAATGAGCAGTTCTTC. This encodes CASSLMRDPYNEQFF.

The chain uses TRBV7-2 and TRBJ2-7; 10 nucleotides align to TRBD1. The CDR3 contains 14 residues. V shed 6 bases, J shed 4 bases, and the junction held 6 bases outside the gene matches. Germline V gene data show CDR1 as SGHTA and CDR2 as FQGNSA. The CDR3 reads CASRQTGGGYEQYF. The DNA of the CDR3 is TGTGCCAGCAGGCAGACAGGGGGCGGGTACGAGCAGTACTTC.

V usage is TRBV7-9 and J usage is TRBJ1-6, with 8 bases fitting TRBD1. The CDR3 is 15 amino acids. The germline CDR1 and CDR2 sequences are SEHNR and FQNEAQ (reference sequence). Trimming took 7 bases from V and 3 from J; bases not matched to a gene: 5. The CDR3 DNA is TGTGCCAGCACATCAGGGGGCTTCTATAATTCACCCCTCCACTTT. Its protein product is CASTSGGFYNSPLHF.

The genes are TRBV6-1 and TRBJ1-2, with 8 nucleotides matching TRBD1. The germline CDR1 and CDR2 sequences are MNHNS and SASEGT. The CDR3 covers 18 residues. With V trimmed by 2 bases and J by 4 bases, 15 bases remained unmatched. CDR3 protein: CASSENSRGLVSIYGYTF. In nucleotides, the CDR3 is TGTGCCAGCAGTGAAAACAGCAGGGGGCTGGTATCCATCTATGGCTACACCTTC.

J is TRBJ1-6 and V is TRBV7-2; 7 bases match TRBD1. This CDR3 is 15 amino acids long. CDR1 is SGHTA, CDR2 FQGNSA, per germline. Unmatched junction bases numbered 7, after V lost 2 bases and J lost 9 bases. CDR3 residues: CASSLLGGAGSPLHF. CDR3 coding DNA: TGTGCCAGCAGCTTATTAGGGGGCGCGGGTTCACCCCTCCACTTT.

The chain links TRBV4-3 to TRBJ2-3, with D unclear. The CDR3 is 12 amino acids. Germline V gene data show CDR1 as LGHNA and CDR2 as YSLEER. The ends were cut back, 4 bases at V and 4 bases at J, with 6 bases in the middle. CDR3 in DNA: TGCGCCAGCAGCCTCCGGGCAGATACGCAGTATTTT. Translated: CASSLRADTQYF.

This chain uses TRBV28 with TRBJ1-3; D is unresolved. V lost 6 bases and J lost 3, with 6 bases in between. The germline CDR1 and CDR2 sequences are MDHEN and SYDVKM. This CDR3 has 12 residues. The CDR3, as DNA: TGTGCCAGCAGCACCAGTGGAAACACCATATATTTT. The encoded protein is CASSTSGNTIYF. The full variable domain, in which reference TRBV28 and TRBJ1-3 provide the parts outside the CDR3, is DVKVTQSSRYLVKRTGEKVFLECVQDMDHENMFWYRQDPGLGLRLIYFSYDVKMKEKGDIPEGYSVSREKKERFSLILESASTNQTSMYLCASSTSGNTIYFGEGSWLTVV.

The V call is TRBV6-6, the J call TRBJ2-5, with TRBD1 matching 7 bases. J was trimmed by 4 bases and V by 0 bases; bases with no gene match: 2. Looked up from germline, CDR1 is MNHNY and CDR2 is SVGAGI (reference sequence). The CDR3 consists of 14 residues. Here the CDR3 DNA reads TGTGCCAGCAGTTACTCGACAGGGTTAGAGACCCAGTACTTC. This codes for CASSYSTGLETQYF.

In its sample, this clone was seen a few times. The chain joins TRBV28 to TRBJ2-7, with TRBD1 matching over 10 bases. CDR3 length equals 18 residues. The trim removed 5 bases at V and 3 bases at J, leaving 16 bases unmatched. Germline CDR1 reads MDHEN; CDR2 reads SYDVKM. CDR3 in DNA: TGTGCCAGCAGTCCGCCTCACCGGGACAGGGGAAAGGGCTACGAGCAGTACTTC. Translating gives CASSPPHRDRGKGYEQYF. Full variable domain (rest looked up from reference TRBV28 and TRBJ2-7): DVKVTQSSRYLVKRTGEKVFLECVQDMDHENMFWYRQDPGLGLRLIYFSYDVKMKEKGDIPEGYSVSREKKERFSLILESASTNQTSMYLCASSPPHRDRGKGYEQYFGPGTRLTVT.